This entry lists 22 T cell receptor beta chains sequenced from one sample in a study of blood T cell repertoires in COVID-19. Produced via immunoSEQ multiplex PCR; TCRdb's table is partial and in-frame only. The sample lists around 130,000 clones; roughly four fifths were seen once. Sequenced sample: peripheral blood. These receptors all stem from a woman older than 75 with acute or convalescent COVID-19.

J is TRBJ1-5 and V is TRBV5-5; D is possibly TRBD1 (5 bases). V dropped 4 bases and J dropped 5 bases, with 7 bases sitting between them. Per the germline V gene, CDR1 is SGHKS and CDR2 is YYEKEE (reference sequence). This CDR3 has 12 amino acids. The DNA of the CDR3 is TGTGCCAGCAGCATAGGGGATCAGCCCCAGCATTTT. Translated, it gives CASSIGDQPQHF.

This chain uses TRBV27 with TRBJ2-2; 7 bases match TRBD2. Trimming removed 2 bases from V and 12 bases from J; junction bases left unmatched: 6. There are 13 residues in the CDR3. Looked up from germline, CDR1 is MNHEY and CDR2 is SMNVEV (reference sequence). CDR3 in amino acids: CASSLIGREKLFF. In DNA form, the CDR3 reads TGTGCCAGCAGTTTAATTGGGCGGGAGAAGCTGTTTTTT.

This clone turned up a few times. The gene calls are TRBV7-9 and TRBJ2-5, with 9 bases fitting TRBD1. The CDR3 has 16 amino acids. CDR1 SEHNR and CDR2 FQNEAQ come from the germline V gene (reference sequence). V dropped 5 bases and J dropped 5; count of bases not matched to a gene: 12. The CDR3 DNA reads TGTGCCAGCAGCCCGGGACAGGGTACCATCGGGGAGACCCAGTACTTC. Protein sequence: CASSPGQGTIGETQYF. Based on the CDR3 plus reference TRBV7-9 and TRBJ2-5, the full variable domain is DTGVSQNPRHKITKRGQNVTFRCDPISEHNRLYWYRQTLGQGPEFLTYFQNEAQLEKSRLLSDRFSAERPKGSFSTLEIQRTEQGDSAMYLCASSPGQGTIGETQYFGPGTRLLVL.

The CDR3 DNA reads TGTGCCAGCAGCCCCCGGACTAGCGGGGGAGTAAACAATGAGCAGTTCTTC. As protein: CASSPRTSGGVNNEQFF. This chain connects TRBV7-6 to TRBJ2-1, with 13 bases fitting TRBD2. Germline V gene data show CDR1 as SGHVS and CDR2 as FNYEAQ. This CDR3 contains 17 residues. J gave up 5 bases and V 5 bases, and 9 bases lay outside the gene matches.

V usage is TRBV18 and J usage is TRBJ2-1, with 9 bases identical to TRBD2. This CDR3 has 16 residues. After removal of 2 bases from V and 8 bases from J, the junction contained 10 bases not matched to a gene. Germline lookup yields CDR1 KGHSH and CDR2 LQKENI. CDR3 bases: TGTGCCAGCTCACCAGTGCCTAGCGGGGATAGAGATGAGCAGTTCTTC. Its translation: CASSPVPSGDRDEQFF.

For the CDR3, the DNA is TGTGCCACCCGCCTTTTTAGCTATGGCTACACCTTC. Translation gives CATRLFSYGYTF. The gene calls are TRBV2 and TRBJ1-2; no definite D call. Trimming removed 10 bases from V and 4 bases from J, with 13 bases in between. The CDR3 totals 12 residues. CDR1 and CDR2 from the germline V gene are SNHLY and FYNNEI. Full variable domain (outside the CDR3, taken from reference TRBV2 and TRBJ1-2): EPEVTQTPSHQVTQMGQEVILRCVPISNHLYFYWYRQILGQKVEFLVSFYNNEISEKSEIFDDQFSVERPDGSNFTLKIRSTKLEDSAMYFCATRLFSYGYTFGSGTRLTVV.

This sequence joins TRBV7-9 and TRBJ1-4; TRBD1 matches at 9 bases. With V trimmed by 5 bases and J by 4 bases, 8 bases remained unmatched. CDR1 is SEHNR, CDR2 FQNEAQ, per germline (reference sequence). This CDR3 is 16 amino acids long. The CDR3 sequence is CASSPLTGGYNEKLFF. The CDR3 nucleotides are TGTGCCAGCAGCCCACTGACAGGGGGATATAATGAAAAACTGTTTTTT.

This clone was detected only once. J is TRBJ2-1 and V is TRBV5-1, with 8 bases fitting TRBD2. J lost 9 bases, V lost 2 bases, and 10 bases had no gene match. Germline V gene sequence: CDR1 SGHRS, CDR2 YFSETQ. CDR3 length: 15 residues. In nucleotides, the CDR3 is TGCGCCAGCAGCTTTAGCGGGACGGGCGCTGCTGAGCAGTTCTTC. Its protein is CASSFSGTGAAEQFF. The entire variable domain, with the rest obtained from reference TRBV5-1 and TRBJ2-1, is as follows: KAGVTQTPRYLIKTRGQQVTLSCSPISGHRSVSWYQQTPGQGLQFLFEYFSETQRNKGNFPGRFSGRQFSNSRSEMNVSTLELGDSALYLCASSFSGTGAAEQFFGPGTRLTVL.

The V and J genes are TRBV24-1 and TRBJ2-3, with 8 bases lining up with TRBD2. J gave up 1 base and V 4 bases, and 6 bases lay outside the gene matches. Germline V CDR1 and CDR2: KGHDR, SFDVKD. There are 16 residues in the CDR3. The CDR3 DNA is TGTGCCACCAGTGAGTTAGCGGGATCGGGCACAGATACGCAGTATTTT. Translation: CATSELAGSGTDTQYF.

This sequence joins TRBV15 and TRBJ2-3, with no clear D. This CDR3 contains 14 residues. Between the trimmed V and J ends, which lost 3 bases and 2 bases, there was a span of 9 bases. Germline V gene lookup returns CDR1 LNHNV and CDR2 YYDKDF (reference sequence). CDR3 protein: CATSSDLVTDTQYF. CDR3 DNA sequence: TGTGCCACCAGCAGCGACTTAGTCACAGATACGCAGTATTTT. Full variable domain (outside the CDR3, taken from reference TRBV15 and TRBJ2-3): DAMVIQNPRYQVTQFGKPVTLSCSQTLNHNVMYWYQQKSSQAPKLLFHYYDKDFNNEADTPDNFQSRRPNTSFCFLDIRSPGLGDTAMYLCATSSDLVTDTQYFGPGTRLTVL.

The table lists this clone with a few counts. V usage is TRBV5-1 and J usage is TRBJ1-6; weak D call: TRBD1 (6 bases). From germline, CDR1 is SGHRS and CDR2 YFSETQ. The CDR3 extends over 16 amino acids. The V end lost 7 bases, the J end lost 7 bases, and 21 bases lay between the germline ends. The CDR3 DNA reads TGCGCCAGCTCTGCATTCCCGGGGGGGCTCAATTCACCCCTCCACTTT. Its protein is CASSAFPGGLNSPLHF.

The chain recombines TRBV5-6 with TRBJ2-5, with D perhaps TRBD2 (5 bases). Germline CDR1 SGHDT, CDR2 YYEEEE. This CDR3 contains 13 residues. Trimming cost V 1 base and J 5 bases, with 9 bases left between them. The CDR3 loop reads CASSLLGMETQYF. CDR3 nucleotides: TGTGCCAGCAGCTTGCTCGGGATGGAGACCCAGTACTTC.

The chain is built from TRBV27 and TRBJ1-6; D is possibly TRBD1 (6 bases). Germline loops: CDR1 MNHEY, CDR2 SMNVEV (reference sequence). Trimming removed 5 bases from V and 8 bases from J, with 25 bases in between. The CDR3 is made up of 18 amino acids. The CDR3 reads CASSGSRTGFGPYSPLHF. In nucleotides, the CDR3 is TGTGCCAGCAGTGGATCCAGAACAGGGTTCGGCCCCTATTCACCCCTCCACTTT.

The chain carries TRBV9 and TRBJ1-3; 7 bases agree with TRBD1. CDR3 length: 18 amino acids. The V gene end was trimmed by 0 bases and the J gene end by 0 bases; junction bases not matched to a gene: 9. Germline loops: CDR1 SGDLS, CDR2 YYNGEE. The CDR3 region is CASSVATGTAGSGNTIYF. CDR3 bases: TGTGCCAGCAGCGTAGCTACCGGGACAGCAGGCTCTGGAAACACCATATATTTT.

This chain joins TRBV5-8 and TRBJ2-3; TRBD2 might be the D (5 bases). Trimming removed 2 bases from V and 1 base from J, with 20 bases in between. Germline V gene data show CDR1 as SGHTS and CDR2 as YDEGEE. The CDR3 loop spans 18 amino acids. CDR3 in DNA: TGTGCCAGCAGCTTCGGACTCTATTTCGAGGGAGGCACAGATACGCAGTATTTT. Protein product: CASSFGLYFEGGTDTQYF.

The rearrangement joins TRBV5-4 to TRBJ2-7; maybe TRBD2 (6 bases). This CDR3 comprises 16 residues. CDR1 is SGHNT and CDR2 is YYREEE in the germline V gene (reference sequence). V shed 0 bases and J shed 4 bases, with 17 bases lying between them. For the CDR3, the DNA is TGTGCCAGCAGCTTGGCTCTGGCGGGACCGACTTACGAGCAGTACTTC. Protein: CASSLALAGPTYEQYF.

The chain uses TRBV2 and TRBJ1-2; D perhaps matches TRBD1 (6 bases). V dropped 6 bases and J dropped 6 bases, with 17 bases sitting between them. CDR1 and CDR2 (germline): SNHLY, FYNNEI. The CDR3 has 14 residues. This CDR3 is CASRTTGPGNGYTF. The CDR3, as DNA: TGTGCCAGCAGAACGACAGGCCCCGGGAATGGCTACACCTTC.

The chain is built from TRBV4-1 and TRBJ2-7; a weak D match, TRBD2 (5 bases). Trimming left V 2 bases short and J 5 bases short, with 13 bases between. From germline, CDR1 is MGHRA and CDR2 YSYEKL. The CDR3 covers 14 residues. CDR3 bases: TGCGCCAGCAGCCAACGAGGGTTCATGAACGAGCAGTACTTC. It is translated as CASSQRGFMNEQYF.

The count of this clone is one. The chain has TRBV4-1 and TRBJ2-5, with 9 nucleotides matching TRBD1. Germline V CDR1 and CDR2: MGHRA, YSYEKL. V was clipped by 1 base and J by 4 bases; unmatched bases: 10. CDR3 length equals 17 residues. CDR3 residues: CASSQGWQTGGRETQYF. The CDR3 bases are TGCGCCAGCAGCCAAGGCTGGCAGACAGGGGGGCGAGAGACCCAGTACTTC.

The rearrangement uses TRBV19 and TRBJ1-4, with D possibly TRBD1 on 5 matching bases. CDR1 and CDR2 (germline): LNHDA, SQIVND (reference sequence). The V and J ends lost 5 bases and 10 bases respectively, with 17 bases between them. The CDR3 contains 14 residues. CDR3 protein: CASSGTNGGGKLFF. CDR3 DNA: TGTGCCAGTAGTGGGACTAACGGAGGAGGAAAACTGTTTTTT.

The chain combines TRBV28 with TRBJ2-2; 9 bases line up with TRBD2. CDR3 length: 18 residues. Germline V gene sequence: CDR1 MDHEN, CDR2 SYDVKM. Trimming at V came to 3 bases and at J to 4 bases, leaving 12 bases not matched to a gene. DNA of the CDR3: TGTGCCAGCAGTTTCCTTATACCGGGACTAGCAGGCACCGGGGAGCTGTTTTTT. It specifies CASSFLIPGLAGTGELFF.

J is TRBJ1-2 and V is TRBV19, with D hard to call. Trimming pared 3 bases from V and 5 bases from J, leaving 10 bases between. This CDR3 contains 13 residues. The germline V gene encodes CDR1 LNHDA and CDR2 SQIVND (reference sequence). CDR3: CASSISGWYGYTF. CDR3 nucleotide sequence: TGTGCCAGTAGTATCTCCGGTTGGTATGGCTACACCTTC. The variable domain in full, with the rest retrieved from reference TRBV19 and TRBJ1-2, is DGGITQSPKYLFRKEGQNVTLSCEQNLNHDAMYWYRQDPGQGLRLIYYSQIVNDFQKGDIAEGYSVSREKKESFPLTVTSAQKNPTAFYLCASSISGWYGYTFGSGTRLTVV.